Each of the 20 T cell receptor beta chains below was sequenced from the same sample in a study of CD8 T cells in ankylosing spondylitis. TCRdb processed the 5' RACE reads anew with MiXCR; each CDR3 protein has one entry. The data show roughly 370,000 distinct CDR3 sequences, with 20% to 25% seen just once and roughly 16% held by the top ten. What these receptors recognize is not known. Study findings and constraints: What seemed typical of ankylosing spondylitis blood was a TCR beta motif built from several highly homologous variants.

The sequenced material came from blood, either unsorted or a sorted T cell fraction (not recorded which). These TCRs come from a male donor with ankylosing spondylitis.

This clonotype was counted a few times. The CDR3 region is CASSLGHRPQGDGYTF. The CDR3 nucleotides are TGTGCCAGCAGCTTAGGCCATAGACCGCAGGGGGATGGCTACACCTTC. J is TRBJ1-2 and V is TRBV11-2; 7 bases agree with TRBD1. The CDR3 consists of 16 residues. Germline trimming cut 1 base from V and 6 bases from J; bases unmatched to any gene: 11. In germline, CDR1 is SGHAT, CDR2 FQNNGV.

This clonotype was seen more than once but under ten times. V gene TRBV28 combines with J gene TRBJ2-7; TRBD1 might be the D (6 bases). CDR1 is MDHEN and CDR2 is SYDVKM in the germline V gene. V gave up 10 bases and J gave up 2 bases, with 18 bases separating them. The CDR3 loop spans 14 amino acids. DNA of the CDR3: TGTGCCACAGGGGTAACACCAAACACCTACGAGCAGTACTTC. This sequence encodes CATGVTPNTYEQYF.

The chain uses TRBV5-5 and TRBJ2-1; D perhaps matches TRBD1 (6 bases). V lost 3 bases, J lost 4 bases, and 17 bases lay in between. The CDR3 totals 16 residues. Germline CDR1 is SGHKS and CDR2 is YYEKEE (reference sequence). CDR3 sequence: CASSSTGDTTYNEQFF. CDR3 nucleotides: TGTGCCAGCAGCTCGACAGGTGATACCACTTACAATGAGCAGTTCTTC.

The chain combines TRBV11-2 with TRBJ2-7; possible D gene TRBD1, 5 bases. Germline V gene lookup returns CDR1 SGHAT and CDR2 FQNNGV. CDR3 length: 13 residues. V lost 3 bases, J lost 6 bases, and 12 bases lay in between. The CDR3 coding sequence is TGTGCCAGCAGCTTTGGCTTAGGGGCCGAGCAGTACTTC. It translates to CASSFGLGAEQYF.

The rearrangement joins TRBV20-1 to TRBJ2-7; the D is unclear. The CDR3 sequence is 15 residues long. Trimming took 2 bases from V and 0 from J, leaving 14 bases between them. Looked up from germline, CDR1 is DFQATT and CDR2 is SNEGSKA (reference sequence). CDR3 protein: CSARPYRPLSYEQYF. CDR3 bases: TGCAGTGCTAGACCTTACCGTCCGCTCTCCTACGAGCAGTACTTC.

The chain carries TRBV6-2 or TRBV6-3 and TRBJ1-2, with a weak D call TRBD1 (5 bases). This CDR3 contains 13 residues. The V gene lost 7 bases and the J gene lost 4 bases, with 13 bases spanning the gap. CDR1 is MNHEY, CDR2 SVGEGT, per germline. The CDR3 protein is CASKEGLGYGYTF. CDR3 DNA sequence: TGTGCCAGCAAAGAGGGGCTAGGCTATGGCTACACCTTC.

This clonotype was picked up a small number of times. The chain joins TRBV7-8 to TRBJ1-4; possible D gene TRBD1, 6 bases. Germline V CDR1 and CDR2: SGHVS, FQNEAQ. V lost 2 bases and J lost 9, with 16 bases in between. The CDR3 is 15 residues long. The CDR3 loop reads CASSLTSGTTKKLFF. CDR3 DNA sequence: TGTGCCAGCAGCTTAACATCCGGGACAACTAAAAAACTGTTTTTT.

V usage is TRBV12-3 or TRBV12-4 and J usage is TRBJ2-6, with 9 nucleotides matching TRBD1. The CDR3 runs to 19 residues. The V segment lost 0 bases and the J segment 3 bases; nucleotides outside the gene matches: 9. The CDR3 is CASSLATGQGAFGANVLTF. The CDR3 DNA is TGTGCCAGCAGTTTAGCAACGGGACAGGGAGCTTTTGGGGCCAACGTCCTGACTTTC.

Ten or more counts support this clonotype. The chain joins TRBV28 to TRBJ2-2; tentatively, D is TRBD1 or TRBD2 (6 bases each). CDR1 MDHEN and CDR2 SYDVKM come from the germline V gene. V was clipped by 8 bases and J by 1 base, with 11 bases between them. This CDR3 spans 14 amino acids. The CDR3 coding sequence is TGTGCCAGCTACGGGGGCCAGAACACCGGGGAGCTGTTTTTT. Residues: CASYGGQNTGELFF. Variable domain in full (rest from reference TRBV28 and TRBJ2-2): DVKVTQSSRYLVKRTGEKVFLECVQDMDHENMFWYRQDPGLGLRLIYFSYDVKMKEKGDIPEGYSVSREKKERFSLILESASTNQTSMYLCASYGGQNTGELFFGEGSRLTVL.

This clonotype was seen a handful of times. The rearrangement links TRBV4-1 to TRBJ1-1, with D possibly matching TRBD1 (5 bases). The germline V gene has CDR1 MGHRA and CDR2 YSYEKL. V was clipped by 4 bases and J by 0 bases, with 9 bases between them. The CDR3 runs to 14 residues. CDR3 in amino acids: CASSPRVVNTEAFF. The DNA of the CDR3 is TGCGCCAGCAGCCCCAGGGTCGTGAACACTGAAGCTTTCTTT.

J is TRBJ2-2 and V is TRBV3-1; no reliable D call. V was clipped by 2 bases and J by 4 bases, with 11 bases between them. The germline CDR1 and CDR2 sequences are LGHDT and YNNKEL (reference sequence). This CDR3 has 15 residues. The CDR3: CASSQWARFTGELFF. The DNA of the CDR3 is TGTGCCAGCAGCCAATGGGCCCGGTTCACCGGGGAGCTGTTTTTT.

This clonotype came up a few times. The rearrangement uses TRBV7-2 and TRBJ1-3; D might be TRBD1 (5 bases). CDR3 length: 17 amino acids. Germline lookup yields CDR1 SGHTA and CDR2 FQGNSA. Trimming pared 5 bases from V and 4 bases from J, leaving 21 bases between. CDR3 in amino acids: CASSPGGALGGGNTIYF. CDR3 DNA: TGTGCCAGCAGCCCCGGAGGGGCCCTCGGAGGAGGAAACACCATATATTTT. The full variable domain, its missing parts supplied by reference TRBV7-2 and TRBJ1-3, is GAGVSQSPSNKVTEKGKDVELRCDPISGHTALYWYRQSLGQGLEFLIYFQGNSAPDKSGLPSDRFSAERTGGSVSTLTIQRTQQEDSAVYLCASSPGGALGGGNTIYFGEGSWLTVV.

The chain employs TRBV28 and TRBJ2-1, with D perhaps matching TRBD2 (5 bases). The CDR3 totals 16 residues. Germline V gene data show CDR1 as MDHEN and CDR2 as SYDVKM. Trimming took off 7 bases at V and 6 bases at J, with 22 bases between the two ends. The CDR3 sequence is CASTTAFSEGSNEQFF. The CDR3 region has the DNA TGTGCCAGCACCACCGCGTTTAGCGAGGGCTCCAATGAGCAGTTCTTC.

The V gene is TRBV7-9, the J gene TRBJ1-6, with TRBD1 matching over 10 bases. V trimming: 4 bases; J trimming: 8 bases; junction bases outside the gene matches: 11. The CDR3 length is 17 residues. Germline CDR1 SEHNR, CDR2 FQNEAQ (reference sequence). The chain's CDR3 is CASSSNRDRGRDSPLHF. CDR3 nucleotides: TGTGCCAGCAGCTCCAACCGGGACAGGGGTCGGGATTCACCCCTCCACTTT.

In this sample, this clonotype turned up a few times. The chain recombines TRBV5-6 with TRBJ2-7; D possibly corresponds to TRBD2 (5 bases). Germline lookup yields CDR1 SGHDT and CDR2 YYEEEE. Trimming took off 2 bases at V and 0 bases at J, with 15 bases between the two ends. The length of the CDR3 is 16 residues. In DNA form, the CDR3 reads TGTGCCAGCAGCTTAATCGAGGGAGTCCCCTCCTACGAGCAGTACTTC. Translating it yields CASSLIEGVPSYEQYF.

The rearrangement joins TRBV9 to TRBJ2-3; 7 bases are a match to TRBD2. CDR1 is SGDLS and CDR2 is YYNGEE in the germline V gene. The CDR3 totals 13 residues. J lost 10 bases, V lost 5 bases, and 10 bases had no gene match. CDR3 amino acids: CASRATGGGAQYF. As DNA, the CDR3 is TGTGCCAGCAGAGCTACGGGGGGAGGAGCGCAGTATTTT. The full variable domain, with the rest looked up from reference TRBV9 and TRBJ2-3, is DSGVTQTPKHLITATGQRVTLRCSPRSGDLSVYWYQQSLDQGLQFLIQYYNGEERAKGNILERFSAQQFPDLHSELNLSSLELGDSALYFCASRATGGGAQYFGPGTRLTVL.

In its sample, this clonotype was seen a few times. The V call is TRBV9, the J call TRBJ2-2; 8 nucleotides align to TRBD2. The CDR3 runs to 16 residues. Germline V gene lookup returns CDR1 SGDLS and CDR2 YYNGEE. The V gene end was trimmed by 0 bases and the J gene end by 2 bases; junction bases not matched to a gene: 3. CDR3 DNA sequence: TGTGCCAGCAGCGTAGGTAGCGGGGCTAACACCGGGGAGCTGTTTTTT. It yields the protein CASSVGSGANTGELFF. The full variable domain, in which reference TRBV9 and TRBJ2-2 provide the parts outside the CDR3, is DSGVTQTPKHLITATGQRVTLRCSPRSGDLSVYWYQQSLDQGLQFLIQYYNGEERAKGNILERFSAQQFPDLHSELNLSSLELGDSALYFCASSVGSGANTGELFFGEGSRLTVL.

The chain carries TRBV5-1 and TRBJ2-7, with 9 bases identical to TRBD1. The CDR3 is made up of 14 amino acids. J lost 3 bases, V lost 3 bases, and 4 bases had no gene match. CDR1 is SGHRS, CDR2 YFSETQ, per germline. CDR3 nucleotides: TGCGCCAGCAGCTCGGGACAGGGTTACTACGAGCAGTACTTC. Protein: CASSSGQGYYEQYF.

The genes are TRBV5-1 and TRBJ2-3; perhaps TRBD2 as D (5 bases). Trimming pared 0 bases from V and 3 bases from J, leaving 14 bases between. The CDR3 has 16 residues. Per germline, CDR1 SGHRS and CDR2 YFSETQ. The CDR3 region has the DNA TGCGCCAGCAGCTTGGCCGGCTTTTCGGGGACAGATACGCAGTATTTT. Translated, it gives CASSLAGFSGTDTQYF. The full variable domain, with the rest looked up from reference TRBV5-1 and TRBJ2-3, is KAGVTQTPRYLIKTRGQQVTLSCSPISGHRSVSWYQQTPGQGLQFLFEYFSETQRNKGNFPGRFSGRQFSNSRSEMNVSTLELGDSALYLCASSLAGFSGTDTQYFGPGTRLTVL.

Written as DNA, the CDR3 is TGTGCCAGCAGTTTAACTAGGGGGCGAGGCACCGGGGAGCTGTTTTTT. This sequence encodes CASSLTRGRGTGELFF. The gene calls are TRBV28 and TRBJ2-2, with TRBD1 identical over 7 bases. The germline V gene encodes CDR1 MDHEN and CDR2 SYDVKM. This CDR3 spans 16 amino acids. The ends lost 2 bases at V and 4 bases at J; junction bases unmatched: 7.